The 26 T cell receptor beta chains reported below all come from one sample, sequenced in a study of T cell responses to AZD1222 COVID-19 vaccine. Data came from immunoSEQ multiplex PCR; TCRdb stores just in-frame clones and leaves some out. The sample holds roughly 100,000 clones, roughly 87% seen once. Sample: peripheral blood, taken on day 0 of AZD1222 vaccination. These receptors were taken from an adult in good health.

This clone has a single count. The V and J genes are TRBV5-5 and TRBJ2-2; 8 nucleotides agree with TRBD2. With 0 bases clipped from V and 2 bases from J, the junction kept 3 bases outside the gene matches. Germline loops: CDR1 SGHKS, CDR2 YYEKEE (reference sequence). This CDR3 contains 16 residues. CDR3 bases: TGTGCCAGCAGCTTGGTATTAGCGGGAAACACCGGGGAGCTGTTTTTT. It encodes CASSLVLAGNTGELFF.

The chain's CDR3 is CASSPGQGPRTEAFF. The CDR3 coding sequence is TGCGCCAGCAGCCCGGGACAGGGGCCAAGGACTGAAGCTTTCTTT. V and J are TRBV4-1 and TRBJ1-1, with 10 bases lining up with TRBD1. Germline V lookup: CDR1 MGHRA, CDR2 YSYEKL. V shed 4 bases, J shed 5 bases, and the junction held 7 bases outside the gene matches. This CDR3 has 15 residues.

V usage is TRBV11-2 and J usage is TRBJ1-1; D is uncertain. The germline gives CDR1 SGHAT, CDR2 FQNNGV. The V gene lost 5 bases and the J gene lost 7 bases, with 17 bases spanning the gap. This CDR3 has 14 residues. The CDR3 spells CASSPIGETGEAFF. The DNA of the CDR3 is TGTGCCAGCAGCCCGATTGGGGAAACGGGTGAAGCTTTCTTT.

V is TRBV5-1 and J is TRBJ2-1, with 7 bases fitting TRBD1. The CDR3 is 14 residues long. In germline, CDR1 is SGHRS, CDR2 YFSETQ. V dropped 4 bases and J dropped 2; count of bases not matched to a gene: 3. The CDR3, as DNA: TGCGCCAGCAGCCGGGACAGTACCTACAATGAGCAGTTCTTC. Its translation: CASSRDSTYNEQFF.

V and J are TRBV7-8 and TRBJ2-7, with D perhaps matching TRBD2 (5 bases). CDR1 and CDR2 (germline): SGHVS, FQNEAQ. Trimming shortened V by 5 bases and J by 2 bases, and 13 bases separated the two germline ends. The CDR3 extends over 14 amino acids. The CDR3: CASSPADGAYEQYF. In DNA, the CDR3 is TGTGCCAGCAGCCCCGCGGACGGGGCCTACGAGCAGTACTTC.

This rearrangement joins TRBV3-1 (or the pseudogene TRBV3-2) to TRBJ2-7; 9 bases match TRBD2. The V gene end was trimmed by 3 bases and the J gene end by 2 bases; junction bases not matched to a gene: 5. Germline V CDR1 and CDR2: LGHDT, YNNKEL (reference sequence). The CDR3 extends over 15 amino acids. Here the CDR3 reads CASSQASGTPYEQYF. CDR3 nucleotide sequence: TGTGCCAGCAGCCAGGCTAGCGGGACTCCCTACGAGCAGTACTTC.

The CDR3: CASSPSGTSGIYEQYF. Written as DNA, the CDR3 is TGTGCCAGCAGTCCATCAGGGACTAGCGGGATTTACGAGCAGTACTTC. The chain combines TRBV28 with TRBJ2-7, with 13 bases matching TRBD2. CDR1 and CDR2 from the germline V gene are MDHEN and SYDVKM. Unmatched junction bases numbered 8, after V lost 5 bases and J lost 4 bases. The CDR3 covers 16 residues.

The rearrangement links TRBV28 to TRBJ2-7; 9 nucleotides match TRBD2. The CDR3 contains 16 residues. V was clipped by 3 bases and J by 4 bases; unmatched bases: 10. Germline V CDR1 and CDR2: MDHEN, SYDVKM. The CDR3 sequence: CASSFALREGQYEQYF. CDR3 in DNA: TGTGCCAGCAGTTTTGCGTTGCGGGAGGGCCAATACGAGCAGTACTTC.

The rearrangement uses TRBV28 and TRBJ1-6; D ambiguous. Trimming cost V 6 bases and J 5 bases, with 8 bases left between them. This CDR3 comprises 13 residues. Germline loops: CDR1 MDHEN, CDR2 SYDVKM. The CDR3 DNA follows: TGTGCCAGCAGATCATTAAATAATTCACCCCTCCACTTT. It codes for CASRSLNNSPLHF.

The chain recombines TRBV3-1 (or the pseudogene TRBV3-2) with TRBJ1-3; 7 bases are a match to TRBD1. The CDR3 length is 14 residues. The germline CDR1 and CDR2 sequences are LGHDT and YNNKEL (reference sequence). With 3 bases clipped from V and 2 bases from J, the junction kept 1 base outside the gene matches. This chain's CDR3 is CASSHDRAGNTIYF. The CDR3 DNA is TGTGCCAGCAGCCACGACAGGGCTGGAAACACCATATATTTT.

J is TRBJ2-7 and V is TRBV6-5, with a tentative D call TRBD1 (6 bases). V was cut by 0 bases and J by 7 bases, with 19 bases left in between. CDR1 and CDR2 (germline): MNHEY, SVGAGI. The CDR3 length is 16 residues. For the CDR3, the DNA is TGTGCCAGCAGTTACTCCGTTAGGGGGATATCAGGAGAGCAGTACTTC. This encodes CASSYSVRGISGEQYF.

This rearrangement joins TRBV5-1 to TRBJ1-5, with a weak D call TRBD1 (6 bases). V lost 5 bases to trimming and J lost 4 bases, with 16 bases between them. The CDR3 has 15 residues. Germline V lookup: CDR1 SGHRS, CDR2 YFSETQ. The CDR3 region has the DNA TGCGCCAGCAGAGATGGACAGTCCCCTAATCAGCCCCAGCATTTT. It translates to CASRDGQSPNQPQHF.

This clone was seen just once. J is TRBJ2-3 and V is TRBV20-1; D not certain. Trimming cost V 4 bases and J 2 bases, with 4 bases left between them. Germline V gene data show CDR1 as DFQATT and CDR2 as SNEGSKA (reference sequence). The CDR3 loop spans 11 amino acids. CDR3 amino acids: CSAMFTDTQYF. Written as DNA, the CDR3 is TGCAGTGCTATGTTCACAGATACGCAGTATTTT.

A single count supports this clone. The chain recombines TRBV29-1 with TRBJ2-1; 8 positions match TRBD1. V lost 0 bases to trimming and J lost 8 bases; unmatched junction nucleotides: 9. The CDR3 has 15 amino acids. Germline lookup yields CDR1 SQVTM and CDR2 ANQGSEA. This CDR3 reads CSVEEMGTGSDEQFF. The CDR3 bases are TGCAGCGTTGAAGAAATGGGGACAGGTTCGGATGAGCAGTTCTTC.

A single count supports this clone. This sequence joins TRBV18 and TRBJ2-7; 11 bases fit TRBD2. Per the germline V gene, CDR1 is KGHSH and CDR2 is LQKENI. Trimming removed 2 bases from V and 5 bases from J; junction bases left unmatched: 8. CDR3 length: 16 residues. CDR3 nucleotides: TGTGCCAGCTCACCAGCGGCCCTAGCGGGAGGTAACGAGCAGTACTTC. The encoded protein is CASSPAALAGGNEQYF. Variable domain in full (rest from reference TRBV18 and TRBJ2-7): NAGVMQNPRHLVRRRGQEARLRCSPMKGHSHVYWYRQLPEEGLKFMVYLQKENIIDESGMPKERFSAEFPKEGPSILRIQQVVRGDSAAYFCASSPAALAGGNEQYFGPGTRLTVT.

The chain recombines TRBV5-1 with TRBJ2-7; TRBD2 might be the D (6 bases). Trimming pared 2 bases from V and 2 bases from J, leaving 8 bases between. The CDR3 has 13 amino acids. The germline gives CDR1 SGHRS, CDR2 YFSETQ. For the CDR3, the DNA is TGCGCCAGCAGCTTTGGGACTGCCTACGAGCAGTACTTC. It translates to CASSFGTAYEQYF.

This clone was detected a few times. V gene TRBV19 combines with J gene TRBJ2-2; D call uncertain. The CDR3 runs 11 residues. Trimming took off 7 bases at V and 7 bases at J, with 7 bases between the two ends. Per the germline V gene, CDR1 is LNHDA and CDR2 is SQIVND (reference sequence). For the CDR3, the DNA is TGTGCCAGTATTGGTAGCGGGGAGCTGTTTTTT. This codes for CASIGSGELFF.

V usage is TRBV19 and J usage is TRBJ2-3; no clear D. Germline CDR1 is LNHDA and CDR2 is SQIVND (reference sequence). The CDR3 totals 18 residues. Trimming removed 3 bases at V and 5 bases at J, with 24 bases between. CDR3 amino acids: CASSIESTSATMGDTQYF. In nucleotides, the CDR3 is TGTGCCAGTAGTATTGAGTCCACGTCGGCCACCATGGGAGATACGCAGTATTTT.

The chain is built from TRBV28 and TRBJ1-1; D unclear. CDR1 and CDR2 (germline): MDHEN, SYDVKM. Trimming stripped 3 bases from V and 7 bases from J, with 9 bases between. The CDR3 length is 12 residues. CDR3 sequence (DNA): TGTGCCAGCAGTTTGGGCGAACATGAAGCTTTCTTT. This gives the protein CASSLGEHEAFF.

V is TRBV7-8 and J is TRBJ2-7; a weak D match, TRBD1 (6 bases). V gave up 3 bases and J gave up 3 bases, with 15 bases separating them. CDR3 size: 15 residues. Germline CDR1 SGHVS, CDR2 FQNEAQ. CDR3 sequence (DNA): TGTGCCAGCAGCTTGCGTTCGGGCAGGGGCTACGAGCAGTACTTC. Residues: CASSLRSGRGYEQYF.

This clone was found a few times. The rearrangement links TRBV2 to TRBJ2-2; D uncertain. Germline V gives CDR1 SNHLY, CDR2 FYNNEI. CDR3 size: 12 residues. With 7 bases removed from V and 3 bases from J, the gap between germline ends came to 6 bases. The CDR3 sequence is CASTPDTGELFF. In DNA, the CDR3 is TGTGCCAGCACGCCTGACACCGGGGAGCTGTTTTTT.

The table lists this clone with a count of one. The CDR3 coding sequence is TGTGCCAGCTCAAACAGGGGCTTAGGCTACGAGCAGTACTTC. Translated, it gives CASSNRGLGYEQYF. The V and J genes are TRBV18 and TRBJ2-7, with 7 bases lining up with TRBD1. Trimming took 5 bases from V and 3 from J; bases not matched to a gene: 7. Germline V gene data show CDR1 as KGHSH and CDR2 as LQKENI. The CDR3 sequence is 14 residues long.

V gene TRBV5-4 combines with J gene TRBJ1-2; perhaps TRBD1 as D (6 bases). The germline V and J ends were trimmed by 0 bases and 10 bases, with 10 bases remaining between them. This CDR3 has 12 amino acids. The germline gives CDR1 SGHNT, CDR2 YYREEE (reference sequence). The CDR3 is CASSLGGAVYTF. DNA for the CDR3: TGTGCCAGCAGCTTGGGGGGGGCTGTCTACACCTTC.

This clone was found once. The chain combines TRBV4-1 with TRBJ1-1, with no clear D. This CDR3 is built from 15 residues. CDR1 is MGHRA, CDR2 YSYEKL, per germline. The V end was cut by 4 bases, the J end by 4 bases, with 16 bases between. CDR3 region: CASSLHRQESTEAFF. The CDR3 DNA reads as TGCGCCAGCAGCCTACACCGGCAGGAAAGCACTGAAGCTTTCTTT.

The genes are TRBV6-6 and TRBJ2-5; the match to TRBD2 covers 11 bases. This CDR3 is built from 16 residues. Germline CDR1 MNHNY, CDR2 SVGAGI (reference sequence). V shed 6 bases, J shed 4 bases, and the junction held 10 bases outside the gene matches. The CDR3 DNA follows: TGTGCCAGCAGACCCTCCACTAGCGGGAGCCTAGAGACCCAGTACTTC. Its translation is CASRPSTSGSLETQYF.

The V call is TRBV15, the J call TRBJ2-7; weak D call: TRBD2 (6 bases). This CDR3 comprises 15 residues. Germline V lookup: CDR1 LNHNV, CDR2 YYDKDF (reference sequence). V was shortened by 3 bases and J by 0 bases, with 12 bases between the two germline ends. CDR3 sequence (DNA): TGTGCCACCAGCAGCGGGGGTTTTAGCTCCTACGAGCAGTACTTC. Amino acid sequence: CATSSGGFSSYEQYF. The full variable domain, completed using reference TRBV15 and TRBJ2-7, is DAMVIQNPRYQVTQFGKPVTLSCSQTLNHNVMYWYQQKSSQAPKLLFHYYDKDFNNEADTPDNFQSRRPNTSFCFLDIRSPGLGDTAMYLCATSSGGFSSYEQYFGPGTRLTVT.